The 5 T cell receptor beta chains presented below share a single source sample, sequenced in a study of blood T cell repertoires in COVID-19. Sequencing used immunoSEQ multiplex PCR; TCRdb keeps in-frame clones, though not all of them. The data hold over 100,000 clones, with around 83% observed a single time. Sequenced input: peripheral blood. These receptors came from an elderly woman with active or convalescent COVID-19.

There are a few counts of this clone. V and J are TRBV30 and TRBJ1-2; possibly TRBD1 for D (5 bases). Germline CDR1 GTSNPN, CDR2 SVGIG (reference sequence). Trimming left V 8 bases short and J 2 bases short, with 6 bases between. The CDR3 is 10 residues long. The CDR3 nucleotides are TGTGCCGGACAAAACTATGGCTACACCTTC. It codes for CAGQNYGYTF.

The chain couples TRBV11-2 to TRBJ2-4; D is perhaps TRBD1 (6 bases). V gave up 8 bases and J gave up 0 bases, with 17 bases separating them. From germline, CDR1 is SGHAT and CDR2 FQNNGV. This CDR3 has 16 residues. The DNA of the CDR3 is TGTGCCAGCGGACCACAGGGAGACCTAGCCAAAAACATTCAGTACTTC. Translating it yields CASGPQGDLAKNIQYF.

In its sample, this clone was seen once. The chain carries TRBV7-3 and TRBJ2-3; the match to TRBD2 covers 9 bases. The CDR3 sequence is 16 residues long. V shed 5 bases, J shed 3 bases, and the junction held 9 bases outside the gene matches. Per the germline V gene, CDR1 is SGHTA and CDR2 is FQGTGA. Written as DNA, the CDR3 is TGTGCCAGCAGCCCCCATAGCGGGAGTATGACAGATACGCAGTATTTT. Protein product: CASSPHSGSMTDTQYF.

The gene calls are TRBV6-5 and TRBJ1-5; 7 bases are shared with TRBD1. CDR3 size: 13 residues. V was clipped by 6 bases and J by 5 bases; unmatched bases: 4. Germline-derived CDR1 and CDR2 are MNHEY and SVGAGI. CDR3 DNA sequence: TGTGCCAGCAGCCGACAGGGCCATCAGCCCCAGCATTTT. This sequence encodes CASSRQGHQPQHF.

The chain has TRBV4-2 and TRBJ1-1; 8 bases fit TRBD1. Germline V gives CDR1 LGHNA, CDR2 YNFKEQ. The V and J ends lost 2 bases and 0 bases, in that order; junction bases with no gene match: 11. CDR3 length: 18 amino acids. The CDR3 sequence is CASSQRAGGASVNTEAFF. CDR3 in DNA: TGTGCCAGCAGCCAAAGGGCAGGGGGCGCCTCTGTGAACACTGAAGCTTTCTTT.